Below, 27 T cell receptor beta chains from the same sample are listed, as sequenced in a study of T cell responses to AZD1222 COVID-19 vaccine. Profiling relied on immunoSEQ multiplex PCR, and the TCRdb table lists in-frame clones only, not all of them. This sample yields 150,000 to 190,000 clones, of which just over 90% are seen a single time; about 1.7% belongs to the top ten. The specimen was peripheral blood, collected on day 0 of AZD1222 vaccination. These receptor sequences come from an adult in good health.

The gene calls are TRBV28 and TRBJ2-2; D is undetermined. V was shortened by 3 bases and J by 7 bases, with 3 bases between the two germline ends. CDR1 is MDHEN, CDR2 SYDVKM, per germline. The CDR3 length is 11 residues. The CDR3: CASSFDGELFF. The CDR3 coding sequence is TGTGCCAGCAGTTTTGACGGGGAGCTGTTTTTT.

This clone showed up just once. The gene calls are TRBV3-1 (or the pseudogene TRBV3-2) and TRBJ1-4; 7 bases fit TRBD1. This CDR3 region has 14 residues. V lost 2 bases and J lost 8; bases outside the gene matches: 5. Per germline, CDR1 LGHDT and CDR2 YNNKEL (reference sequence). CDR3 nucleotides: TGTGCCAGCAGCCAACGGACAGGATACGAAAAACTGTTTTTT. As protein: CASSQRTGYEKLFF.

V gene TRBV12-3 or TRBV12-4 combines with J gene TRBJ2-5; D uncertain. V shed 6 bases and J shed 5 bases, with 7 bases lying between them. The length of the CDR3 is 11 residues. CDR3 loop: CASRSVETQYF. CDR3 coding DNA: TGTGCCAGCAGGTCCGTTGAGACCCAGTACTTC.

This chain connects TRBV28 to TRBJ1-4; TRBD1 might be the D (5 bases). Per the germline V gene, CDR1 is MDHEN and CDR2 is SYDVKM. V lost 3 bases, J lost 7 bases, and 15 bases lay in between. The CDR3 loop spans 15 amino acids. The CDR3 sequence: CASSFQTGQGEKLFF. CDR3 sequence (DNA): TGTGCCAGCAGTTTCCAGACGGGGCAGGGTGAAAAACTGTTTTTT.

The chain employs TRBV7-3 and TRBJ2-1; 7 positions match TRBD2. Germline values: CDR1 SGHTA, CDR2 FQGTGA. This CDR3 has 20 amino acids. Trimming removed 2 bases from V and 0 bases from J; junction bases left unmatched: 16. This CDR3 reads CASSLVRLAEAKSSYNEQFF. The CDR3 DNA reads TGTGCCAGCAGCTTAGTCCGCCTAGCGGAGGCGAAGAGCTCCTACAATGAGCAGTTCTTC.

The gene calls are TRBV6-5 and TRBJ1-1; D may be TRBD1 (6 bases). Germline V lookup: CDR1 MNHEY, CDR2 SVGAGI. This CDR3 is 14 amino acids long. The V gene lost 10 bases and the J gene lost 5 bases, with 20 bases spanning the gap. DNA of the CDR3: TGTGCCACAAACATGGGGGGCGGGTGGACTGAAGCTTTCTTT. Its protein product is CATNMGGGWTEAFF.

CDR3 sequence: CASSFYREMNTEAFF. CDR3 DNA: TGTGCCAGCAGCTTCTACAGGGAAATGAACACTGAAGCTTTCTTT. This chain links TRBV27 with TRBJ1-1, with D maybe TRBD1 (6 bases). CDR1 and CDR2 (germline): MNHEY, SMNVEV (reference sequence). Deletions cut 6 bases from V and 0 bases from J, with 14 bases between. This CDR3 region has 15 residues.

This clone has only one observation. The gene calls are TRBV28 and TRBJ1-1, with 9 bases identical to TRBD1. CDR3 length: 16 amino acids. The V segment lost 5 bases and the J segment 4 bases; nucleotides outside the gene matches: 11. Germline loops: CDR1 MDHEN, CDR2 SYDVKM. CDR3 amino acids: CASSTTGTGYFTEAFF. The CDR3 bases are TGTGCCAGCAGTACCACCGGGACAGGGTATTTCACTGAAGCTTTCTTT.

V gene TRBV4-3 combines with J gene TRBJ2-1, with 9 bases lining up with TRBD2. The V gene's germline CDR1 is LGHNA and CDR2 YSLEER. CDR3 length equals 17 residues. V dropped 1 base and J dropped 5; count of bases not matched to a gene: 9. The CDR3 is CASSQVFWLAGHNEQFF. CDR3 DNA sequence: TGCGCCAGCAGCCAAGTTTTCTGGCTAGCGGGGCACAATGAGCAGTTCTTC.

This chain uses TRBV27 with TRBJ2-5; 9 bases line up with TRBD1. This CDR3 is 17 amino acids long. Per the germline V gene, CDR1 is MNHEY and CDR2 is SMNVEV (reference sequence). V was pared by 3 bases and J by 2 bases, with 10 bases of the junction left unmatched. CDR3 in amino acids: CASSFIWPTGGQETQYF. The DNA for the CDR3 is TGTGCCAGCAGTTTTATCTGGCCGACAGGGGGGCAAGAGACCCAGTACTTC.

This chain connects TRBV6-5 to TRBJ2-7; no clear D gene. V was pared by 0 bases and J by 0 bases, with 9 bases between. The CDR3 extends over 15 amino acids. Germline V gene data show CDR1 as MNHEY and CDR2 as SVGAGI. CDR3 nucleotide sequence: TGTGCCAGCAGTTACTCGGGCTCAAACTCCTACGAGCAGTACTTC. Residues: CASSYSGSNSYEQYF.

J is TRBJ1-5 and V is TRBV7-8; D remains unclear. The germline CDR1 and CDR2 sequences are SGHVS and FQNEAQ. The CDR3 covers 16 residues. V was pared by 5 bases and J by 3 bases, with 17 bases between. The CDR3 bases are TGTGCCAGCAGCCCCGACGGGAGTACCCCCAATCAGCCCCAGCATTTT. Its protein is CASSPDGSTPNQPQHF. Complete variable domain (other parts from reference TRBV7-8 and TRBJ1-5): GAGVSQSPRYKVAKRGQDVALRCDPISGHVSLFWYQQALGQGPEFLTYFQNEAQLDKSGLPSDRFFAERPEGSVSTLKIQRTQQEDSAVYLCASSPDGSTPNQPQHFGDGTRLSIL.

The table lists this clone with a count of one. V is TRBV30 and J is TRBJ2-7; perhaps TRBD2 as D (7 bases). Germline CDR1 and CDR2: GTSNPN and SVGIG (reference sequence). V was shortened by 3 bases and J by 1 base, with 13 bases between the two germline ends. This CDR3 region has 14 residues. CDR3 DNA: TGTGCCTGGAGGAGGGGGGGAGGATCCTACGAGCAGTACTTC. Translated, it gives CAWRRGGGSYEQYF.

The chain joins TRBV11-3 to TRBJ1-1, with D possibly being TRBD1 (5 bases). The CDR3 runs to 13 residues. Germline V gene lookup returns CDR1 SGHNT and CDR2 YENEEA. Trimming took 2 bases from V and 4 from J, leaving 8 bases between them. CDR3 residues: CASSLNTGTEAFF. CDR3 coding DNA: TGTGCCAGCAGCTTAAATACAGGCACTGAAGCTTTCTTT.

The chain has TRBV11-2 and TRBJ1-1; D gene uncertain. The CDR3 sequence is 13 residues long. V gave up 5 bases and J gave up 2 bases, with 9 bases separating them. Germline CDR1 and CDR2: SGHAT and FQNNGV. The CDR3 DNA sequence: TGTGCCAGCAGCCAACAGATAAACACTGAAGCTTTCTTT. This encodes CASSQQINTEAFF.

This clone was detected only a few times. CDR3 region: CASSPLPGLRSYEQYF. DNA of the CDR3: TGTGCCAGCAGCCCATTACCGGGACTCCGGTCCTACGAGCAGTACTTC. This rearrangement joins TRBV4-2 to TRBJ2-7; tentative D call: TRBD2 (6 bases). V lost 4 bases to trimming and J lost 1 base, with 17 bases between them. Germline assignment: CDR1 LGHNA and CDR2 YNFKEQ. The CDR3 has 16 amino acids.

The chain links TRBV5-4 to TRBJ1-3, with D unclear. The CDR3 covers 16 residues. From germline, CDR1 is SGHNT and CDR2 YYREEE (reference sequence). V was shortened by 0 bases and J by 0 bases, with 10 bases between the two germline ends. The DNA of the CDR3 is TGTGCCAGCAGCTTGGGGGGAGCGAGCTCTGGAAACACCATATATTTT. This codes for CASSLGGASSGNTIYF.

The chain couples TRBV4-1 to TRBJ2-6; no firm D call. The CDR3 runs 15 residues. With 5 bases removed from V and 0 bases from J, the gap between germline ends came to 8 bases. Germline-derived CDR1 and CDR2 are MGHRA and YSYEKL. The CDR3 DNA is TGCGCCAGCAGCTCCCGTGACTCTGGGGCCAACGTCCTGACTTTC. It encodes CASSSRDSGANVLTF.

This clone was observed once. The chain uses TRBV28 and TRBJ1-4, with 10 nucleotides matching TRBD1. This CDR3 is built from 17 residues. From germline, CDR1 is MDHEN and CDR2 SYDVKM. V trimming: 4 bases; J trimming: 8 bases; junction bases outside the gene matches: 13. CDR3 nucleotides: TGTGCCAGCAGTTCGAGGACCGGGACAGGGGCCGAAGAAAAACTGTTTTTT. Encoded protein: CASSSRTGTGAEEKLFF.

V and J are TRBV9 and TRBJ1-3; D gene ambiguous. The germline V and J ends were trimmed by 4 bases and 0 bases, with 8 bases remaining between them. The CDR3 extends over 14 amino acids. CDR1 and CDR2 from the germline V gene are SGDLS and YYNGEE. The CDR3 nucleotides read TGTGCCAGCAGCCCAAAGAGCTCTGGAAACACCATATATTTT. It translates to CASSPKSSGNTIYF.

V gene TRBV5-4 combines with J gene TRBJ1-3; D unclear. Germline-derived CDR1 and CDR2 are SGHNT and YYREEE (reference sequence). The CDR3 totals 15 residues. V was pared by 4 bases and J by 0 bases, with 11 bases between. CDR3 in DNA: TGTGCCAGCAGCCAAGGACCGAACTCTGGAAACACCATATATTTT. It codes for CASSQGPNSGNTIYF.

The chain combines TRBV11-2 with TRBJ2-1; 7 positions agree with TRBD1. V was pared by 0 bases and J by 15 bases, with 8 bases of the junction left unmatched. The CDR3 spans 13 residues. The germline gives CDR1 SGHAT, CDR2 FQNNGV. The CDR3 here is CASSLDEGADLFF. The CDR3 bases are TGTGCCAGCAGCTTAGATGAGGGGGCGGACCTGTTCTTC.

The V and J genes are TRBV14 and TRBJ1-1, with D hard to call. V was trimmed by 1 base and J by 1 base, leaving 7 bases between them. The CDR3 sequence is 14 residues long. The V gene's germline CDR1 is SGHDN and CDR2 FVKESK. The CDR3 DNA reads as TGTGCCAGCAGCCAAGTTGTCGGGAACACTGAAGCTTTCTTT. Its translation is CASSQVVGNTEAFF.

The genes are TRBV5-1 and TRBJ1-4; 11 nucleotides align to TRBD1. The CDR3 covers 17 residues. With 4 bases clipped from V and 8 bases from J, the junction kept 13 bases outside the gene matches. The germline gives CDR1 SGHRS, CDR2 YFSETQ. The CDR3 region has the DNA TGCGCCAGCAGCCCCGGACAGGGGGCGAGTTTCGGGGAAAAACTGTTTTTT. Translated: CASSPGQGASFGEKLFF.

The chain links TRBV21-1 to TRBJ2-6; TRBD1 was called by the table and not checked on the DNA. TRBV21-1 is a recognized pseudogene. The CDR3 loop spans 21 amino acids. CDR3 sequence (DNA): TGTGCCAGCAGCAAAGAAACCGAAAGGGACAGTAATGAATCTGGGGCCAACGTCCTGACTTTC. Amino acid sequence: CASSKETERDSNESGANVLTF.

The rearrangement links TRBV2 to TRBJ2-4; 10 positions agree with TRBD2. V lost 3 bases to trimming and J lost 2 bases; unmatched junction nucleotides: 4. The length of the CDR3 is 16 residues. The V gene's germline CDR1 is SNHLY and CDR2 FYNNEI. The CDR3 nucleotides are TGTGCCAGCAGTGAGTTAGCGGGAGGCACCAAAAACATTCAGTACTTC. This translates into CASSELAGGTKNIQYF.

CDR3 amino acids: CASSSLTGGLGEQFF. The DNA for the CDR3 is TGTGCCAGCTCATCCCTGACAGGGGGCTTGGGTGAGCAGTTCTTC. The V and J genes are TRBV18 and TRBJ2-1; TRBD1 agrees at 10 bases. This CDR3 has 15 amino acids. Germline V gene lookup returns CDR1 KGHSH and CDR2 LQKENI. The V segment lost 5 bases and the J segment 9 bases; nucleotides outside the gene matches: 10.